Listed below are T cell receptor beta chains from one sample, sequenced in a study of read filtering for tumor transcriptome and immune sequencing. Via MiXCR, TCRdb re-called the reads, giving one row per CDR3 protein. Here the sample spans about 90,000 distinct CDR3 sequences, around 12% being singletons. Sequencing was done on a sample of a population of CD138-negative cells sorted from bone marrow. These receptors all stem from a donor aged 40 or older with multiple myeloma. Each CDR3 is given with its conserved first and last residue. Rows give clone size only sometimes, using once, few, many, or a class for an expanded clone.

length: 14
V: TRBV19
J: TRBJ2-1
size: many
CDR3: CASSTQGARNEQFF

length: 17
V: TRBV6-5
J: TRBJ2-7
size: many
CDR3: CASSYRPLGLAGGEQYF

length: 17
V: TRBV11-1
J: TRBJ2-6
size: many
CDR3: CASSLEIRRLGANVLTF

length: 15
V: TRBV9
J: TRBJ2-2
size: many
CDR3: CASRKSGDATGELFF

length: 15
V: TRBV11-3
J: TRBJ1-2
size: many
CDR3: CASSLRQGSSYGYTF

length: 14
V: TRBV20-1
J: TRBJ1-4
size: many
CDR3: CSARRTGGEEKLFF

length: 16
V: TRBV7-3
J: TRBJ2-2
size: .
CDR3: CASSPARGIHTGELFF

length: 11
V: TRBV28
J: TRBJ2-7
size: many
CDR3: CASSFGYEQYF

length: 16
V: TRBV30
J: TRBJ2-2
size: .
CDR3: CGRSGGGSRYTGELFF

length: 14
V: TRBV28
J: TRBJ2-7
size: many
CDR3: CASSLGGGTYEQYF

length: 14
V: TRBV7-8
J: TRBJ1-1
size: many
CDR3: CASSSREGGSEAFF

length: 16
V: TRBV4-1
J: TRBJ2-1
size: .
CDR3: CASSHGTGGSYNEQFF

length: 14
V: TRBV18
J: TRBJ2-7
size: many
CDR3: CASSPVGRTYEQYF

length: 14
V: TRBV28
J: TRBJ2-3
size: .
CDR3: CASSQGGRTDTQYF

length: 15
V: TRBV5-1
J: TRBJ1-2
size: .
CDR3: CASSPGDRDYYGYTF

length: 13
V: TRBV7-9
J: TRBJ1-2
size: many
CDR3: CASSSGGIDGYTF

length: 14
V: TRBV7-9
J: TRBJ2-7
size: many
CDR3: CASSPTDSSDEQYF

length: 14
V: TRBV5-1
J: TRBJ1-5
size: few
CDR3: CASSLAPGDQPQHF

length: 14
V: TRBV6-4
J: TRBJ2-6
size: .
CDR3: CASSALPEANVLTF

length: 14
V: TRBV10-3
J: TRBJ2-3
size: many
CDR3: CAISAREGADTQYF

length: 14
V: TRBV30
J: TRBJ2-7
size: many
CDR3: CAWSRGVPPYEQYF

length: 15
V: TRBV7-9
J: TRBJ2-1
size: many
CDR3: CASSLAGLAGEEQFF

length: 14
V: TRBV7-9
J: TRBJ1-1
size: many
CDR3: CASSLEVFGSEAFF

length: 16
V: TRBV25-1
J: TRBJ2-6
size: many
CDR3: CASMRAGGSGANVLTF

length: 15
V: TRBV28
J: TRBJ2-7
size: many
CDR3: CASTSGDRDPHEQYF

length: 17
V: TRBV19
J: TRBJ1-5
size: many
CDR3: CASSRGGQGRSNQPQHF

length: 15
V: TRBV2
J: TRBJ2-7
size: many
CDR3: CASAPGRGWGHEQYF

length: 13
V: TRBV4-1
J: TRBJ1-6
size: many
CDR3: CASSQVRRSPLHF

length: 16
V: TRBV5-4
J: TRBJ2-1
size: many
CDR3: CASSPRGGRENAEQFF

length: 16
V: TRBV5-5
J: TRBJ1-4
size: many
CDR3: CASSLIPGQGLEKLFF

length: 13
V: TRBV7-9
J: TRBJ2-2
size: many
CDR3: CASSLTGSGELFF

length: 14
V: TRBV28
J: TRBJ2-3
size: .
CDR3: CASSFVSSTDTQYF

length: 16
V: TRBV5-1
J: TRBJ2-3
size: .
CDR3: CASSAGQAASTDTQYF

length: 16
V: TRBV5-1
J: TRBJ2-1
size: many
CDR3: CASSALAGGPSDEQFF

length: 16
V: TRBV24-1
J: TRBJ2-3
size: many
CDR3: CATRPAGAGGEDTQYF

length: 12
V: TRBV4-1
J: TRBJ2-5
size: many
CDR3: CASSPDQETQYF

length: 14
V: TRBV2
J: TRBJ2-5
size: many
CDR3: CASSEMTAQETQYF

length: 12
V: TRBV29-1
J: TRBJ2-1
size: many
CDR3: CSVDGQGNEQFF

length: 14
V: TRBV20-1
J: TRBJ2-1
size: many
CDR3: CSASYWSGRNEQFF

length: 14
V: TRBV9
J: TRBJ2-3
size: few
CDR3: CTSSGGPWSDTQYF

length: 11
V: TRBV11-2
J: TRBJ2-7
size: many
CDR3: CASSISYEQYF